The table lists the clone carrying this TCR beta chain with a few counts. Its antigen is unknown. This record belongs to a study of beta chain features in type 1 diabetes. Overall study context: Summed over all samples, the examined sorted cells came to 90 million to 120 million.

Germline V gene data show CDR1 as SGHTA and CDR2 as FQGNSA. The CDR3 spans 14 residues. Losses at the gene ends were 0 bases for V and 4 bases for J; bases not matched to a gene: 1. Every isolated RNA sample was fully reverse transcribed, so sequencing captured expressed TCRB transcripts. TCRdb's copy holds only in-frame clones and misses some; the assay was immunoSEQ multiplex PCR. The sample contains 850,000 to 900,000 clones, about 17% of which appear only once. Findings and limits, study-wide: Compared to healthy donors, patients appeared to have naive, central memory and Treg TCRB repertoires that were more alike.

Via CD45RO/CCR7/CD25/CD127/CD95/CD27, cells of the CD4+ naive, central memory, regulatory and stem cell-like memory subsets were sorted. This rearrangement joins TRBV7-2 to TRBJ2-3; TRBD1 agrees at 7 bases. This clonotype originated in a woman younger than 35 in good health. The sequencing sample was made of naive CD4+ T cells from blood. The chain's CDR3 is CASSLAQGPDTQYF. CDR3 DNA: TGTGCCAGCAGCTTAGCACAGGGGCCAGATACGCAGTATTTT.